This T cell receptor beta chain is from a study of shared clonotypes between healthy human individuals. CDR1 is MDHEN, CDR2 SYDVKM, per germline. The trim removed 6 bases at V and 4 bases at J, leaving 2 bases unmatched. This CDR3 comprises 14 residues. CD8 cells classed as naive were CD45RO-negative and positively selected for CCR7, excluding terminally differentiated effector memory CD45RA+ cells. Study results and caveats: Shared clonotypes: roughly 4.7% naive CD4, roughly 3.5% naive CD8, around 2.2% memory CD4, 0.4% memory CD8. Specimens sampled were limited to blood, with tissue repertoires likely differing.

Profiled with immunoSEQ multiplex PCR; TCRdb holds only in-frame clones, not every one. The sample consists of some 800,000 clones, almost 95% of them appearing once. In regard to this clone: No antigen is known for it.

The sequencing sample was made of naive CD8+ T cells sorted from blood. The TCR was taken from a man under 40 in good health. The gene calls are TRBV28 and TRBJ2-1; TRBD2 matches at 11 bases. The CDR3 bases are TGTGCCAGCAGGACTAGCGGGAAGTACAATGAGCAGTTCTTC. Translated, it gives CASRTSGKYNEQFF.